This T cell receptor (beta chain) was profiled in a study of T-cell memory formation after mild COVID-19. The CDR3 spans 15 residues. Germline CDR1 reads MNHEY; CDR2 reads SVGEGT. V lost 8 bases and J lost 1, with 17 bases in between. Each CDR3 protein gets one entry after TCRdb re-called the 5' RACE reads with MiXCR. The sample holds some 150,000 distinct CDR3 sequences, approximately 21% seen once. The sequence was obtained from an adult woman who had mild COVID-19 (a few samples of this study predate the infection). Cell type and time point are not known. The rearrangement joins TRBV6-2 or TRBV6-3 to TRBJ1-1; no firm D call. The sample comprised PBMCs or a T cell subset sorted from them (not recorded which). CDR3 DNA sequence: TGTGCCAGCCAGGAGCCCCAGGCGACGAACACTGAAGCTTTCTTT. Protein product: CASQEPQATNTEAFF.